Listed below are T cell receptor beta chains from one sample, sequenced in a study of blood T cell repertoires in COVID-19. Produced via immunoSEQ multiplex PCR; TCRdb's table is partial and in-frame only. The sample records approximately 250,000 clones, 85% to 95% being singletons. The sample was peripheral blood. Receptors originate from a man aged 25-45 years with COVID-19, enrolled during active disease. Both conserved end residues are part of each CDR3. Fields, in order: CDR3 protein, CDR3 DNA, clone size, V gene, D gene, J gene. A D gene is named only where the DNA matches it firmly. Clone sizes are given selectively: once, few, many, or a class where the clone is expanded.

CASRFTTGDEKLFF	TGTGCCAGTAGATTTACGACAGGGGATGAAAAACTGTTTTTT	.	TRBV19	TRBD1	TRBJ1-4
CASSPQGQGNNSPLHF	TGTGCCAGCAGTCCCCAGGGACAGGGGAATAATTCACCCCTCCACTTT	.	TRBV6-6	TRBD1	TRBJ1-6
CATSDPRSEVETQYF	TGTGCCACCAGTGATCCACGAAGCGAGGTAGAGACCCAGTACTTC	.	TRBV24-1	.	TRBJ2-5
CASSQSYNSPLHF	TGTGCCAGTAGTCAGTCGTATAATTCACCCCTCCACTTT	.	TRBV19	.	TRBJ1-6
CASRTGFGQPQHF	TGTGCCAGCCGTACAGGATTTGGACAGCCCCAGCATTTT	.	TRBV27	.	TRBJ1-5
CASSLGTGGTNYGYTF	TGTGCCAGCAGTTTAGGGACAGGGGGGACCAACTATGGCTACACCTTC	.	TRBV27	TRBD1	TRBJ1-2
CASSRDMDYEQYF	TGTGCCAGCAGTCGGGACATGGACTACGAGCAGTACTTC	.	TRBV12-3/TRBV12-4	.	TRBJ2-7
CASRMDTNYGYTF	TGTGCCAGCAGAATGGACACTAACTATGGCTACACCTTC	.	TRBV5-5	.	TRBJ1-2
CASSLKRDSTHTEAFF	TGTGCCAGCAGCCTGAAACGGGACAGTACCCACACTGAAGCTTTCTTT	.	TRBV21-1	.	TRBJ1-1
CASSRTGTGNEKLFF	TGTGCCAGCAGCCGGACCGGGACAGGGAATGAAAAACTGTTTTTT	.	TRBV27	TRBD1	TRBJ1-4
CASSDGRDQPQHF	TGTGCCAGCAGTGATGGCAGGGATCAGCCCCAGCATTTT	.	TRBV2	.	TRBJ1-5
CASSLASVGGAFF	TGTGCCAGCAGCTTAGCGTCGGTCGGTGGAGCTTTCTTT	once	TRBV11-2	.	TRBJ1-1
CSVSAGLSYEQYF	TGCAGCGTTAGCGCAGGGTTGTCCTACGAGCAGTACTTC	.	TRBV29-1	.	TRBJ2-7
CASSPGQGGNEQFF	TGTGCCAGCAGTCCGGGACAGGGTGGCAATGAGCAGTTCTTC	.	TRBV6-5	TRBD1	TRBJ2-1
CASSIGGTVSNTEAFF	TGTGCCAGTAGTATAGGGGGGACAGTGTCGAACACTGAAGCTTTCTTT	.	TRBV19	TRBD1	TRBJ1-1
CASSELAGIRYEQYF	TGTGCCAGCAGTGAATTAGCGGGGATCCGATACGAGCAGTACTTC	.	TRBV2	TRBD2	TRBJ2-7
CASSRGGGAQETQYF	TGTGCCAGCAGCAGAGGCGGGGGGGCTCAAGAGACCCAGTACTTC	.	TRBV7-3	TRBD2	TRBJ2-5
CASSPGSPVDTQYF	TGCGCCAGCAGCCCGGGGTCCCCAGTGGATACGCAGTATTTT	.	TRBV5-1	.	TRBJ2-3
CASSRTTGNSNQPQHF	TGTGCCAGTAGTCGGACCACAGGTAATAGCAATCAGCCCCAGCATTTT	.	TRBV19	.	TRBJ1-5
CAWTPGQGFSETQYF	TGTGCCTGGACACCGGGACAGGGTTTTTCAGAGACCCAGTACTTC	.	TRBV30	TRBD1	TRBJ2-5
CASSSLQGTVYNEQFF	TGTGCCAGCAGCTCCCTACAGGGGACGGTATACAATGAGCAGTTCTTC	.	TRBV11-2	TRBD1	TRBJ2-1
CASSFLRTEAFF	TGTGCCAGCAGTTTTTTGAGAACTGAAGCTTTCTTT	few	TRBV12-3/TRBV12-4	.	TRBJ1-1
CASSPGTGSTDTQYF	TGTGCCAGCTCACCCGGGACAGGGAGTACAGATACGCAGTATTTT	.	TRBV18	TRBD1	TRBJ2-3
CASSRTGTGDEQYF	TGTGCCAGCAGCCGAACCGGGACAGGGGACGAGCAGTACTTC	once	TRBV6-5	TRBD1	TRBJ2-7
CASSYSHSGNEQFF	TGTGCCAGCAGTTACTCCCACAGCGGAAATGAGCAGTTCTTC	.	TRBV6-5	.	TRBJ2-1
CASSQGQGPLLVEKLFF	TGTGCCAGCAGCCAAGGACAGGGGCCCTTGCTGGTTGAAAAACTGTTTTTT	.	TRBV14	TRBD1	TRBJ1-4
CASSQDAGTVGTDTQYF	TGTGCCAGCAGCCAAGACGCCGGGACAGTAGGTACAGATACGCAGTATTTT	.	TRBV3-1/TRBV3-2	TRBD1	TRBJ2-3
CASSLAAGGQQFF	TGTGCCAGCAGCCTGGCGGCGGGGGGTCAGCAGTTCTTC	.	TRBV3-1/TRBV3-2	TRBD2	TRBJ2-1
CASRRDRGALNGYTF	TGTGCCAGTCGCCGGGACAGGGGGGCCCTAAATGGCTACACCTTC	.	TRBV19	TRBD1	TRBJ1-2
CASSSGQPPDEQYF	TGTGCCAGCAGCTCGGGACAGCCCCCTGACGAGCAGTACTTC	.	TRBV7-2	TRBD1	TRBJ2-7
CASSARQGSNTEAFF	TGTGCCAGCAGCGCCAGACAGGGGTCGAACACTGAAGCTTTCTTT	.	TRBV3-1/TRBV3-2	TRBD1	TRBJ1-1
CATSDFTAGGTGELFF	TGTGCCACCAGTGATTTTACTGCGGGGGGGACCGGGGAGCTGTTTTTT	.	TRBV24-1	TRBD2	TRBJ2-2
CASTLGQGGNTEAFF	TGCGCCAGCACCCTAGGACAGGGGGGGAACACTGAAGCTTTCTTT	.	TRBV5-1	TRBD1	TRBJ1-1
CASSYIGTGLAGETQYF	TGTGCCAGCAGCTATATCGGGACAGGGTTGGCGGGGGAGACCCAGTACTTC	.	TRBV11-2	TRBD1	TRBJ2-5
CASSRGGGGLNEQFF	TGTGCCAGCAGCAGAGGCGGCGGGGGCCTCAATGAGCAGTTCTTC	once	TRBV7-3	.	TRBJ2-1
CASSPYQGTQGETQYF	TGTGCCAGCTCACCATATCAGGGAACGCAGGGAGAGACCCAGTACTTC	.	TRBV18	.	TRBJ2-5
CASRGTSGGAYTGELFF	TGTGCCAGCAGAGGGACTAGCGGGGGGGCCTACACCGGGGAGCTGTTTTTT	once	TRBV2	TRBD2	TRBJ2-2
CASSYSNSGGETQYF	TGTGCCAGCAGTTACTCAAATTCTGGGGGGGAGACCCAGTACTTC	.	TRBV6-5	.	TRBJ2-5
CAWLLRGTGNSPLHF	TGTGCCTGGCTCCTTAGAGGGACAGGGAATTCACCCCTCCACTTT	.	TRBV30	TRBD1	TRBJ1-6
CASSLAEAGGHEQYF	TGCGCCAGCAGCTTGGCCGAGGCAGGGGGCCACGAGCAGTACTTC	.	TRBV5-1	TRBD1	TRBJ2-7
CATSDSSGGSSYNEQFF	TGTGCCACCAGTGATTCCAGCGGGGGTAGCTCCTACAATGAGCAGTTCTTC	.	TRBV24-1	TRBD2	TRBJ2-1
CASSFKERGYTF	TGTGCCAGCAGTTTCAAGGAGAGAGGCTACACCTTC	.	TRBV12-3/TRBV12-4	.	TRBJ1-2
CASSLGTIGNEQFF	TGTGCCAGCAGCTTAGGGACTATAGGCAATGAGCAGTTCTTC	.	TRBV7-6	.	TRBJ2-1
CASSLVTGENTEAFF	TGTGCCAGCAGCTTGGTGACAGGCGAGAACACTGAAGCTTTCTTT	.	TRBV5-6	.	TRBJ1-1
CASSFLSRTTKLFF	TGTGCCAGCAGTTTCTTGTCCCGGACTACTAAGCTGTTTTTT	few	TRBV27	.	TRBJ2-2